This T cell receptor (beta chain) is from a study of response to subunit inactivated influenza vaccine. Study results and caveats: The authors proposed limited new T cell recruitment per seasonal influenza vaccination.

Concerning this clonotype itself: No antigen is known for it.

TCRdb ran MiXCR on the RT-PCR reads and lists one entry per CDR3 protein. The sample yields under 200,000 distinct CDR3 sequences, about 10% seen once. This CDR3 has 18 amino acids. The V segment lost 4 bases and the J segment 1 base; nucleotides outside the gene matches: 12. The clonotype comes from a man between 50 and 70 years old who received an inactivated influenza vaccine. The source material was CD8+ T cells sorted from PBMCs, sampled roughly 24 months after vaccination. The chain joins TRBV12-3 or TRBV12-4 to TRBJ2-3; 9 bases line up with TRBD2. CDR3 in DNA: TGTGCCAGCAGTTGGGCGGGGGGGCCCGGATTCGGCACAGATACGCAGTATTTT. As protein: CASSWAGGPGFGTDTQYF.